This T cell receptor beta chain comes out of a study of T cell responses to AZD1222 COVID-19 vaccine. Generated by immunoSEQ multiplex PCR, the TCRdb table keeps only in-frame clones and is missing some. The table shows just over 65,000 clones, with about 90% occurring only once. Germline trimming cut 1 base from V and 1 base from J; bases unmatched to any gene: 3. The germline V gene has CDR1 MDHEN and CDR2 SYDVKM. This CDR3 spans 15 amino acids. The TCR sequence derives from an adult in good health. The V gene is TRBV28, the J gene TRBJ2-5; 7 bases map to TRBD1. This specimen was peripheral blood, taken on day 0 of AZD1222 vaccination. The CDR3 bases are TGTGCCAGCAGTTTATCAGGGGGAGTCCAAGAGACCCAGTACTTC. Translation: CASSLSGGVQETQYF.